The rows below give T cell receptor beta chains drawn from one sample of a study of control samples from healthy donors and cancer patients. Sequencing was performed with immunoSEQ multiplex PCR; in TCRdb, only in-frame clones are kept and a portion is missing. The repertoire has tens of thousands of clones, approximately 84% of them found once; the top ten carry about 3.1%. The sequenced sample consisted of PBMCs. The receptors come from a woman aged 45-65 years with lung cancer. CDR3s include the opening cysteine and the closing phenylalanine or tryptophan. Each record gives: V gene, D gene, J gene, clone size, CDR3 length, CDR3 DNA, CDR3 protein. The D gene is left open where the match is weak. Clone size, where shown, is once, few, many, or a class for clones that have expanded.

>TRBV10-3|.|TRBJ2-7|.|12
TGTGCCATCAGTGATAGCTCCTACGAGCAGTACTTC
CAISDSSYEQYF
>TRBV4-3|.|TRBJ2-6|.|18
TGCGCCAGCAGCCAAGATTGGGGGGCGCAACCTGGGGCCAACGTCCTGACTTTC
CASSQDWGAQPGANVLTF
>TRBV7-2|.|TRBJ2-7|.|12
TGTGCCAGCAGCCCCATTGGGCACGAGCAGTACTTC
CASSPIGHEQYF
>TRBV2|TRBD1|TRBJ2-7|.|15
TGTGCCAGCAGTCAAGACAGGGGCTCCCTCTACGAGCAGTACTTC
CASSQDRGSLYEQYF
>TRBV18|.|TRBJ1-3|.|14
TGTGCCAGCTCACCAGGAAGCTCTGGAAACACCATATATTTT
CASSPGSSGNTIYF
>TRBV9|TRBD2|TRBJ2-1|.|15
TGTGCCAGCGGCCCCGTTACTAGCGCATACAATGAGCAGTTCTTC
CASGPVTSAYNEQFF
>TRBV6-4|TRBD2|TRBJ2-3|few|15
TGTGCCAGCAGTGACCTGGCGGGGGAAGGAAATACGCAGTATTTT
CASSDLAGEGNTQYF
>TRBV10-3|TRBD1|TRBJ2-5|.|17
TGTGCCATCAGTGATTCTGCCGGGACAGGGAAAGGAGAGACCCAGTACTTC
CAISDSAGTGKGETQYF
>TRBV7-2|.|TRBJ1-5|.|13
TGTGCCAGCAGCTTAAGTTGGTCTCAGCCCCAGCATTTT
CASSLSWSQPQHF
>TRBV6-5|.|TRBJ1-2|.|15
TGTGCCAGCAGCATAGCGGCCCCACCGGGCTATGGCTACACCTTC
CASSIAAPPGYGYTF
>TRBV28|TRBD1|TRBJ1-2|.|12
TGTGCCAGCAGGGGACAGGGGTGGGGCTACACCTTC
CASRGQGWGYTF
>TRBV7-2|.|TRBJ1-4|.|13
TGTGCCAGCAGCCCCGGGGGAGGGGAAAAACTGTTTTTT
CASSPGGGEKLFF